This TCR beta chain emerged from a study of early T cells in non-severe SARS-CoV-2 infection. The CDR3 loop spans 15 amino acids. Losses at the gene ends were 5 bases for V and 3 bases for J; bases not matched to a gene: 7. Germline lookup yields CDR1 SGHRS and CDR2 YFSETQ. Each CDR3 protein is one row after TCRdb ran MiXCR on the 5' RACE reads. Of about 110,000 distinct CDR3 sequences in the sample, 9.5% to 13% were seen once. The chain is built from TRBV5-1 and TRBJ2-2; 7 nucleotides agree with TRBD2. The sequencing sample was made of whole blood. This clonotype was sampled from an adult who was a healthcare worker with PCR-confirmed SARS-CoV-2 infection or an uninfected control (not recorded which). The CDR3 protein is CASRALAEDTGELFF. CDR3 DNA sequence: TGCGCCAGCAGGGCCCTAGCGGAGGACACCGGGGAGCTGTTTTTT.